Following are 20 T cell receptor beta chains from one sample sequenced in a study of blood T cells in healthy people across ages. A sample-barcoded 5' primer and a J-beta primer mix were used in a second PCR of roughly 6 to 11 cycles. TCRdb redid the calling of the 5' RACE reads with MiXCR, one entry per CDR3 protein. The sample lists fewer than 700,000 distinct CDR3 sequences, less than 60% seen once, with roughly 25% in the top ten. The sequenced sample consisted of blood. The receptors shown here come from a man at least 80 years old in good health.

This clonotype was detected only a few times. This chain joins TRBV4-3 and TRBJ2-7; D is undetermined. From germline, CDR1 is LGHNA and CDR2 YSLEER. Between the trimmed V and J ends, which lost 2 bases and 2 bases, there was a span of 10 bases. The CDR3 runs to 14 residues. DNA of the CDR3: TGCGCCAGCAGCCAATCTACCGAAGCCTACGAGCAGTACTTC. This encodes CASSQSTEAYEQYF.

V usage is TRBV6-5 and J usage is TRBJ2-2; D call uncertain. Germline V lookup: CDR1 MNHEY, CDR2 SVGAGI. The V end lost 6 bases, the J end lost 0 bases, and 11 bases lay between the germline ends. This CDR3 is built from 15 residues. CDR3 nucleotides: TGTGCCAGCAGACTCAGGCTCGCGAACACCGGGGAGCTGTTTTTT. It encodes CASRLRLANTGELFF.

A few counts support this clonotype. The rearrangement joins TRBV3-1 to TRBJ1-6; 10 positions agree with TRBD1. V trimming: 2 bases; J trimming: 10 bases; junction bases outside the gene matches: 8. Germline CDR1 LGHDT, CDR2 YNNKEL (reference sequence). The CDR3 length is 16 residues. CDR3 in DNA: TGTGCCAGCAGCCAATTAAGGGACAGGGGCGGCTCACCCCTCCACTTT. Its translation is CASSQLRDRGGSPLHF.

This clonotype appeared a few times. The chain recombines TRBV12-3 or TRBV12-4 with TRBJ2-3; 8 bases agree with TRBD2. CDR3 size: 15 residues. V gave up 6 bases and J gave up 4 bases; unmatched junction bases: 9. In DNA form, the CDR3 reads TGTGCCAGCAGCCAGGGACTAGTAGGCGCAGATACGCAGTATTTT. Amino acids: CASSQGLVGADTQYF.

The chain uses TRBV4-2 and TRBJ2-6; maybe TRBD2 (6 bases). The CDR3 contains 18 residues. V gave up 3 bases and J gave up 0 bases, with 15 bases separating them. Germline-derived CDR1 and CDR2 are LGHNA and YNFKEQ. The CDR3 DNA sequence: TGTGCCAGCAGCCATGATCCGGGGGTTCGCTCTGGGGCCAACGTCCTGACTTTC. Protein sequence: CASSHDPGVRSGANVLTF.

CDR3 nucleotide sequence: TGTGCCAGCAGCAGCGACAGGAGCACCGGGGAGCTGTTTTTT. Translation gives CASSSDRSTGELFF. This chain joins TRBV11-2 and TRBJ2-2, with D tentatively TRBD1 (6 bases). This CDR3 region has 14 residues. Looked up from germline, CDR1 is SGHAT and CDR2 is FQNNGV. Trimming took 5 bases from V and 4 from J, leaving 11 bases between them.

This chain connects TRBV7-2 to TRBJ2-3; TRBD1 matches at 11 bases. With 5 bases clipped from V and 11 bases from J, the junction kept 12 bases outside the gene matches. The CDR3 runs 15 residues. Germline-derived CDR1 and CDR2 are SGHTA and FQGNSA. The DNA for the CDR3 is TGTGCCAGCAGCCCTCGGACAGGGGGCTTACTTGAGCAGTATTTT. It codes for CASSPRTGGLLEQYF.

CDR3 amino acids: CASSGLAGVADTQYF. Here the CDR3 DNA reads TGTGCCAGCAGTGGGCTAGCGGGAGTGGCAGATACGCAGTATTTT. The chain couples TRBV6-5 to TRBJ2-3, with 10 bases matching TRBD2. This CDR3 has 15 residues. Germline assignment: CDR1 MNHEY and CDR2 SVGAGI. V shed 5 bases, J shed 4 bases, and the junction held 6 bases outside the gene matches.

This chain connects TRBV5-1 to TRBJ2-7; TRBD1 aligns across 7 bases. V trimming: 0 bases; J trimming: 6 bases; junction bases outside the gene matches: 9. CDR1 and CDR2 from the germline V gene are SGHRS and YFSETQ. The length of the CDR3 is 15 residues. CDR3 region: CASSLGQGSLSEQYF. CDR3 coding DNA: TGCGCCAGCAGCTTGGGACAGGGATCGTTATCCGAGCAGTACTTC. Full variable domain (outside the CDR3, taken from reference TRBV5-1 and TRBJ2-7): KAGVTQTPRYLIKTRGQQVTLSCSPISGHRSVSWYQQTPGQGLQFLFEYFSETQRNKGNFPGRFSGRQFSNSRSEMNVSTLELGDSALYLCASSLGQGSLSEQYFGPGTRLTVT.

This clonotype has ten or more counts. This may be a read error, as it is one base from a much larger clone. The rearrangement joins TRBV6-2 or TRBV6-3 to TRBJ2-5, with 9 bases aligning to TRBD2. The V segment lost 7 bases and the J segment 12 bases; nucleotides outside the gene matches: 12. The germline V gene has CDR1 MNHEY and CDR2 SVGEGT. CDR3 length equals 13 residues. Written as DNA, the CDR3 is TGTGCCAGCACGGCTAGCGGGGCGCACTGGGAGTACTTC. It translates to CASTASGAHWEYF.

The gene calls are TRBV15 and TRBJ2-1; the D gene is possibly TRBD2 (6 bases). Deletions cut 0 bases from V and 6 bases from J, with 21 bases between. In germline, CDR1 is LNHNV, CDR2 YYDKDF (reference sequence). CDR3 length equals 18 residues. In DNA form, the CDR3 reads TGTGCCACCAGCAGAGACCCCCCGGGAGCCGGGGTGCCCAATGAGCAGTTCTTC. Translated: CATSRDPPGAGVPNEQFF.

On this clonotype itself: A junction end diverges from the germline sequence, so it may reflect a read error. This rearrangement joins TRBV9 to TRBJ2-7; 8 bases are shared with TRBD1. This CDR3 has 15 amino acids. In germline, CDR1 is SGDLS, CDR2 YYNGEE. The CDR3 DNA reads TGTGCCCGCAGCGTTGGACAGGGACCCCCATACGAGCAGTACTTC. Its protein is CARSVGQGPPYEQYF. Full variable domain (missing parts from reference TRBV9 and TRBJ2-7): DSGVTQTPKHLITATGQRVTLRCSPRSGDLSVYWYQQSLDQGLQFLIQYYNGEERAKGNILERFSAQQFPDLHSELNLSSLELGDSALYFCARSVGQGPPYEQYFGPGTRLTVT.

This clonotype has only a few counts. The J gene is TRBJ2-1, the V gene TRBV4-3; the D is unclear. Germline V gives CDR1 LGHNA, CDR2 YSLEER. The V gene lost 0 bases and the J gene lost 8 bases, with 8 bases spanning the gap. The CDR3 consists of 13 residues. The CDR3, as DNA: TGCGCCAGCAGCCAAGATAGGTGGTATGAGCAGTTCTTC. It translates to CASSQDRWYEQFF.

This clonotype was observed a few times. The chain combines TRBV7-2 with TRBJ1-6; TRBD1 matches 8 bases. Trimming cost V 6 bases and J 2 bases; bases outside gene matches: 3. This CDR3 contains 15 residues. Per germline, CDR1 SGHTA and CDR2 FQGNSA. CDR3 in amino acids: CASSPDRAYNSPLHF. CDR3 DNA sequence: TGTGCCAGCAGTCCGGACAGGGCCTATAATTCACCCCTCCACTTT.

The chain has TRBV29-1 and TRBJ2-3; D uncertain. From germline, CDR1 is SQVTM and CDR2 ANQGSEA. The CDR3 is 13 amino acids. Trimming took 5 bases from V and 3 from J, leaving 12 bases between them. The DNA of the CDR3 is TGCAGCGTTCTTATAGTAGGGACAGATACGCAGTATTTT. It is translated as CSVLIVGTDTQYF.

The chain carries TRBV12-3 or TRBV12-4 and TRBJ2-7, with 7 nucleotides matching TRBD2. The CDR3 consists of 15 residues. Trimming at V came to 6 bases and at J to 6 bases, leaving 14 bases not matched to a gene. As DNA, the CDR3 is TGTGCCAGCAGCCCGACCGGGACTGGCGGGAGCGAGCAGTACTTC. It encodes CASSPTGTGGSEQYF.

The gene calls are TRBV7-2 and TRBJ1-4; tentative D call: TRBD1 (5 bases). Deletions cut 1 base from V and 10 bases from J, with 16 bases between. CDR3 length equals 15 residues. Germline CDR1 reads SGHTA; CDR2 reads FQGNSA. CDR3 residues: CASSLGGRREGKLFF. CDR3 DNA: TGTGCCAGCAGCTTAGGGGGACGCCGGGAGGGAAAACTGTTTTTT.

This clonotype was counted a few times. The J gene is TRBJ1-2, the V gene TRBV10-2; D ambiguous. Germline CDR1 and CDR2: WSHSY and SAAADI. Trimming took off 5 bases at V and 4 bases at J, with 23 bases between the two ends. The CDR3 sequence is 17 residues long. The CDR3 nucleotides are TGCGCCAGCAGTTTCGTCTGGGGTGCTGCCGAATTCTATGGCTACACCTTC. This codes for CASSFVWGAAEFYGYTF.

This clonotype has more than one count but fewer than ten. This sequence joins TRBV7-2 and TRBJ1-2; D remains unclear. Trimming pared 6 bases from V and 2 bases from J, leaving 16 bases between. Germline assignment: CDR1 SGHTA and CDR2 FQGNSA. The CDR3 totals 15 residues. CDR3 nucleotides: TGTGCCAGCAGTTTCCAGACTCTACCCAACTATGGCTACACCTTC. It codes for CASSFQTLPNYGYTF.

CDR3 in amino acids: CASSPNDRDGTQYF. The DNA for the CDR3 is TGTGCCAGCTCACCCAATGACAGGGATGGTACGCAGTATTTT. V and J are TRBV18 and TRBJ2-3, with TRBD1 matching 7 bases. CDR1 KGHSH and CDR2 LQKENI come from the germline V gene. CDR3 length equals 14 residues. J lost 8 bases, V lost 3 bases, and 8 bases had no gene match.